The next 25 T cell receptor beta chains were all read from a single sample in a study of shared clonotypes between healthy human individuals. Profiling relied on immunoSEQ multiplex PCR, and the TCRdb table lists in-frame clones only, not all of them. Among approximately 700,000 clones listed, around 73% were seen once. The source material was memory CD4+ T cells sorted from blood. Subset reported: CD45RA-negative fraction. These receptor sequences come from a woman in her 30s in good health.

In its sample, this clone was seen a few times. The CDR3 here is CATHSNYGYTF. Here the CDR3 DNA reads TGTGCCACCCATTCTAACTATGGCTACACCTTC. The J gene is TRBJ1-2, the V gene TRBV6-5; D unresolved. The CDR3 runs 11 residues. CDR1 is MNHEY and CDR2 is SVGAGI in the germline V gene. V lost 10 bases and J 0 bases, leaving 6 bases between the germline ends.

This clone was recorded only once. CDR3 DNA sequence: TGTGCCAGCAGTTTGGGGGACGTCCCCTACGAGCAGTACTTC. Translated: CASSLGDVPYEQYF. The V gene is TRBV27, the J gene TRBJ2-7; either TRBD1 or TRBD2 may supply D (5 bases each). V shed 3 bases and J shed 2 bases, with 11 bases lying between them. Germline CDR1 MNHEY, CDR2 SMNVEV (reference sequence). CDR3 size: 14 residues.

CDR3 residues: CASSLGTTVSYEQYF. The CDR3 DNA reads as TGCGCCAGCAGCTTGGGGACGACGGTCTCCTACGAGCAGTACTTC. The V gene is TRBV5-1, the J gene TRBJ2-7, with D unclear. The length of the CDR3 is 15 residues. V lost 0 bases and J lost 0, with 10 bases in between. Germline V gene lookup returns CDR1 SGHRS and CDR2 YFSETQ.

CDR3 residues: CASIGSRTGTQYF. The DNA of the CDR3 is TGTGCCAGTATAGGATCTCGGACGGGGACCCAGTACTTC. This chain connects TRBV19 to TRBJ2-5, with D hard to call. V was pared by 7 bases and J by 7 bases, with 16 bases between. This CDR3 contains 13 residues. Germline V gene sequence: CDR1 LNHDA, CDR2 SQIVND (reference sequence). Drawing the rest from reference TRBV19 and TRBJ2-5, the complete variable domain is DGGITQSPKYLFRKEGQNVTLSCEQNLNHDAMYWYRQDPGQGLRLIYYSQIVNDFQKGDIAEGYSVSREKKESFPLTVTSAQKNPTAFYLCASIGSRTGTQYFGPGTRLLVL.

Here the CDR3 reads CASSPTGQHYGYTF. CDR3 DNA sequence: TGTGCCAGCAGTCCTACGGGACAGCACTATGGCTACACCTTC. V and J are TRBV27 and TRBJ1-2, with TRBD1 matching 7 bases. V was pared by 5 bases and J by 3 bases, with 6 bases of the junction left unmatched. The CDR3 consists of 14 residues. Germline V gives CDR1 MNHEY, CDR2 SMNVEV (reference sequence).

In this sample, this clone turned up a few times. Other DNA sequences from this sample encode an identical CDR3 as well. The V call is TRBV6-1, the J call TRBJ2-1; 7 bases match TRBD2. Trimming at V came to 3 bases and at J to 8 bases, leaving 4 bases not matched to a gene. The CDR3 sequence is 13 residues long. Germline CDR1 reads MNHNS; CDR2 reads SASEGT. The CDR3 coding sequence is TGTGCCAGCAGTGAGCGGGGGTGGTATGAGCAGTTCTTC. This codes for CASSERGWYEQFF.

The V call is TRBV18, the J call TRBJ1-2; D ambiguous. In germline, CDR1 is KGHSH, CDR2 LQKENI. The V and J ends lost 6 bases and 3 bases respectively, with 8 bases between them. The CDR3 loop spans 12 amino acids. CDR3 in DNA: TGTGCCAGCTCGTCGGACGACTATGGCTACACCTTC. It specifies CASSSDDYGYTF.

The V gene is TRBV6-5, the J gene TRBJ1-4, with 10 bases that match TRBD1. The trim removed 4 bases at V and 7 bases at J, leaving 6 bases unmatched. CDR3 length: 15 residues. Germline lookup yields CDR1 MNHEY and CDR2 SVGAGI. Written as DNA, the CDR3 is TGTGCCAGCAGTTCCGCCGGGACAGGGGTTGAAAAACTGTTTTTT. It is translated as CASSSAGTGVEKLFF.

This clone was seen many times. The chain employs TRBV28 and TRBJ1-1, with a possible D match to TRBD1 (6 bases). V was cut by 4 bases and J by 2 bases, with 17 bases left in between. The CDR3 has 16 amino acids. Germline CDR1 and CDR2: MDHEN and SYDVKM. CDR3 in amino acids: CASSSLGGAGNTEAFF. For the CDR3, the DNA is TGTGCCAGCAGTTCATTGGGGGGCGCCGGAAACACTGAAGCTTTCTTT.

The V call is TRBV7-9, the J call TRBJ1-1, with D uncertain. In germline, CDR1 is SEHNR, CDR2 FQNEAQ (reference sequence). Trimming cost V 2 bases and J 0 bases, with 7 bases left between them. The CDR3 runs 14 residues. CDR3 sequence reads: CASSLMGMNTEAFF. The CDR3 DNA sequence: TGTGCCAGCAGCTTAATGGGAATGAACACTGAAGCTTTCTTT. Full variable domain (outside the CDR3, taken from reference TRBV7-9 and TRBJ1-1): DTGVSQNPRHKITKRGQNVTFRCDPISEHNRLYWYRQTLGQGPEFLTYFQNEAQLEKSRLLSDRFSAERPKGSFSTLEIQRTEQGDSAMYLCASSLMGMNTEAFFGQGTRLTVV.

The genes are TRBV7-8 and TRBJ1-2; 8 positions match TRBD1. Germline V lookup: CDR1 SGHVS, CDR2 FQNEAQ. There are 17 residues in the CDR3. Trimming took 2 bases from V and 6 from J; bases not matched to a gene: 14. The CDR3 protein is CASSLKGPGGAGNGYTF. The CDR3, as DNA: TGTGCCAGCAGCTTAAAGGGACCAGGGGGCGCGGGGAATGGCTACACCTTC. Drawing the rest from reference TRBV7-8 and TRBJ1-2, the complete variable domain is GAGVSQSPRYKVAKRGQDVALRCDPISGHVSLFWYQQALGQGPEFLTYFQNEAQLDKSGLPSDRFFAERPEGSVSTLKIQRTQQEDSAVYLCASSLKGPGGAGNGYTFGSGTRLTVV.

The rearrangement uses TRBV10-1 and TRBJ2-1, with TRBD2 matching 8 bases. The germline gives CDR1 WNHNN, CDR2 SYGVQD (reference sequence). J was trimmed by 7 bases and V by 6 bases; bases with no gene match: 17. CDR3 length: 17 residues. CDR3 bases: TGCGCCAGCAGGGTTCCTACTAGCGGCAGGGGTAAAAATGAGCAGTTCTTC. It translates to CASRVPTSGRGKNEQFF.

This clone was found a few times. CDR3 DNA: TGTGCCAGCAGCTCGACAGAAGGCTACGAGCAGTACTTC. Amino acids: CASSSTEGYEQYF. J is TRBJ2-7 and V is TRBV7-9; TRBD1 might be the D (5 bases). Trimming removed 4 bases from V and 3 bases from J, with 10 bases in between. The germline V gene has CDR1 SEHNR and CDR2 FQNEAQ (reference sequence). The CDR3 runs to 13 residues.

The chain carries TRBV6-1 and TRBJ1-2; the D gene is possibly TRBD1 (6 bases). Germline CDR1 and CDR2: MNHNS and SASEGT. The CDR3 is made up of 13 amino acids. Trimming removed 5 bases from V and 5 bases from J, with 12 bases in between. Written as DNA, the CDR3 is TGTGCCAGCAGTACGACAGGTCTGTATGGCTACACCTTC. Translated: CASSTTGLYGYTF.

The CDR3 bases are TGCAGTGCTAGAGTCTACCACGAGCAGTACTTC. Amino acid sequence: CSARVYHEQYF. The chain joins TRBV20-1 to TRBJ2-7; no firm D call. CDR3 length equals 11 residues. The ends were cut back, 1 base at V and 5 bases at J, with 6 bases in the middle. Germline V gene sequence: CDR1 DFQATT, CDR2 SNEGSKA (reference sequence).

The J gene is TRBJ2-7, the V gene TRBV29-1; 9 bases are a match to TRBD1. Germline loops: CDR1 SQVTM, CDR2 ANQGSEA. With 4 bases clipped from V and 7 bases from J, the junction kept 8 bases outside the gene matches. The CDR3 runs 13 residues. The CDR3, as DNA: TGCAGCGTTGGTCCGGACAGGGGTAAAGAGCAGTACTTC. Translating gives CSVGPDRGKEQYF.

The chain employs TRBV5-5 and TRBJ2-5; D gene uncertain. The CDR3 consists of 12 residues. Trimming removed 3 bases from V and 1 base from J, with 4 bases in between. Germline CDR1 SGHKS, CDR2 YYEKEE (reference sequence). The CDR3 region has the DNA TGTGCCAGCAGCTCACCCCAAGAGACCCAGTACTTC. This codes for CASSSPQETQYF.

This clone was recorded only once. V and J are TRBV27 and TRBJ2-7, with a tentative D call TRBD2 (5 bases). The CDR3 is made up of 13 amino acids. Trimming pared 2 bases from V and 5 bases from J, leaving 10 bases between. Germline V gene lookup returns CDR1 MNHEY and CDR2 SMNVEV (reference sequence). The CDR3 loop reads CASSLEGVHEQYF. As DNA, the CDR3 is TGTGCCAGCAGTTTAGAGGGAGTTCACGAGCAGTACTTC.

The rearrangement links TRBV4-2 to TRBJ1-3; 8 bases are a match to TRBD1. Looked up from germline, CDR1 is LGHNA and CDR2 is YNFKEQ. The V segment lost 3 bases and the J segment 1 base; nucleotides outside the gene matches: 2. CDR3 length: 15 amino acids. CDR3 coding DNA: TGTGCCAGCAGCCAGGGACAGGCTTCTGGAAACACCATATATTTT. Translation: CASSQGQASGNTIYF.

The chain recombines TRBV30 with TRBJ1-4, with TRBD1 matching 7 bases. CDR1 and CDR2 (germline): GTSNPN, SVGIG (reference sequence). The trim removed 4 bases at V and 0 bases at J, leaving 5 bases unmatched. This CDR3 region has 15 residues. This CDR3 is CAWTRGTATNEKLFF. As DNA, the CDR3 is TGTGCCTGGACCCGAGGGACAGCAACTAATGAAAAACTGTTTTTT.

The chain joins TRBV4-1 to TRBJ2-5; no definite D call. Germline V gene lookup returns CDR1 MGHRA and CDR2 YSYEKL. This CDR3 comprises 13 residues. Trimming cost V 2 bases and J 2 bases, with 6 bases left between them. For the CDR3, the DNA is TGCGCCAGCAGCCAAAACTTACAAGAGACCCAGTACTTC. This codes for CASSQNLQETQYF.

J is TRBJ2-5 and V is TRBV10-2; 12 bases agree with TRBD2. V lost 6 bases to trimming and J lost 4 bases; unmatched junction nucleotides: 3. The length of the CDR3 is 14 residues. Germline V gene lookup returns CDR1 WSHSY and CDR2 SAAADI. CDR3 residues: CASRPGLAGETQYF. DNA for the CDR3: TGCGCCAGCAGGCCGGGACTAGCGGGAGAGACCCAGTACTTC.

The chain carries TRBV19 and TRBJ2-4, with TRBD2 matching 7 bases. This CDR3 is built from 15 residues. The ends lost 1 base at V and 5 bases at J; junction bases unmatched: 5. Germline values: CDR1 LNHDA, CDR2 SQIVND (reference sequence). Written as DNA, the CDR3 is TGTGCCAGTAGTATAGGGGGCGGGAGAGAAAACATTCAGTACTTC. Translated, it gives CASSIGGGRENIQYF. The full variable domain, in which reference TRBV19 and TRBJ2-4 provide the parts outside the CDR3, is DGGITQSPKYLFRKEGQNVTLSCEQNLNHDAMYWYRQDPGQGLRLIYYSQIVNDFQKGDIAEGYSVSREKKESFPLTVTSAQKNPTAFYLCASSIGGGRENIQYFGAGTRLSVL.

The chain is built from TRBV9 and TRBJ2-1, with no clear D. CDR1 is SGDLS, CDR2 YYNGEE, per germline. This CDR3 region has 14 residues. V lost 2 bases, J lost 5 bases, and 11 bases lay in between. CDR3 residues: CASSVTPTNNEQFF. The CDR3 DNA follows: TGTGCCAGCAGCGTCACACCTACGAACAATGAGCAGTTCTTC.

The chain employs TRBV28 and TRBJ2-7; TRBD2 aligns across 10 bases. Looked up from germline, CDR1 is MDHEN and CDR2 is SYDVKM. V was pared by 5 bases and J by 6 bases, with 7 bases of the junction left unmatched. The CDR3 length is 14 residues. CDR3 amino acids: CASSVAGGVGEQYF. CDR3 nucleotides: TGTGCCAGCAGTGTAGCGGGAGGAGTAGGCGAGCAGTACTTC.